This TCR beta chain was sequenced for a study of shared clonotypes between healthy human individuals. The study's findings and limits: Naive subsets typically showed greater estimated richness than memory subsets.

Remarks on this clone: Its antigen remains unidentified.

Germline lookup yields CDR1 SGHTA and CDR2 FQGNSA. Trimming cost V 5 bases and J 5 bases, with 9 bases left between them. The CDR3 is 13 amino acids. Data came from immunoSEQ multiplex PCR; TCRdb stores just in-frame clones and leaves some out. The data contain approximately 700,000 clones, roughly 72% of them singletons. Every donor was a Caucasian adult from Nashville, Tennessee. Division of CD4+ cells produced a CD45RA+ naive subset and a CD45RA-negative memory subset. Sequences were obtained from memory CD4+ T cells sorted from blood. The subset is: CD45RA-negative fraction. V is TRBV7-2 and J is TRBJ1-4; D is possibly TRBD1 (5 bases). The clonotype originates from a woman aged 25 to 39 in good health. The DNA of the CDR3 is TGTGCCAGCAGCGTGGGGCGGAATGAAAAACTGTTTTTT. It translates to CASSVGRNEKLFF.